Only a few counts were recorded for the clone carrying this TCR beta chain. Its antigen is unidentified. After the first PCR, alpha and beta chain libraries were processed separately. Both TRBC1 and TRBC2 were covered by a beta constant-region primer of two equimolar oligonucleotides. Four rounds of PCR amplified the ligated cDNA using nested alpha and beta constant-region primers plus SP2. TCRdb re-analysed the UMI-ligation and nested PCR reads in MiXCR, keeping a single row per CDR3 protein. The sample lists 20,000 to 25,000 distinct CDR3 sequences; around 9% were seen once. The data stem from a study of naive and memory T cell subsets. Study-level findings and limits: Naive and memory repertoire findings lacked a ground truth for validation.

V gave up 5 bases and J gave up 9 bases; unmatched junction bases: 3. In germline, CDR1 is LNHDA, CDR2 SQIVND (reference sequence). The length of the CDR3 is 14 residues. This TCR derives from a human donor in good health. The chain uses TRBV19 and TRBJ2-1; 14 bases line up with TRBD2. The sample was central memory CD8+ T cells from blood. CDR3: CASSGTSGRTEQFF. CDR3 in DNA: TGTGCCAGTAGTGGGACTAGCGGGAGAACTGAGCAGTTCTTC.